This T cell receptor beta chain was sequenced in a study of regulatory T cells in long-lasting Graves disease. General observations from the study: New patients shared fewer public clonotypes (around 970) than persistent patients did (more than 2,500). Favored gene segments in persistent disease were TRBV28, TRBJ1-2 and TRBJ2-5.

Concerning this clonotype: Its specificity is not known.

As to time point: newly diagnosed GD, antithyroid drugs for less than 3 months. Following extraction of RNA from PBMCs, that RNA was used to make the TCR library. Germline CDR1 is KGHDR and CDR2 is SFDVKD. This CDR3 is built from 12 residues. J lost 5 bases, V lost 5 bases, and 2 bases had no gene match. CDR3 regions were amplified by Arm-PCR using iRepertoire HTBI primers to build TCR beta libraries. Per the authors' pipeline: In the combined samples, 62 TRBV and 14 TRBJ segments were identified. In TCRdb, the multiplex PCR reads were re-called with MiXCR into one record per CDR3 protein. These V and J calls are TCRdb output, not the study's own analysis. This sample yields about 330,000 distinct CDR3 sequences, of which 16% are seen a single time; 20% belongs to the top ten. This sample was also put to use in a study of T cells in Graves' hyperthyroidism and ophthalmopathy.

The rearrangement joins TRBV24-1 to TRBJ2-7, with 7 bases aligning to TRBD1. Sequencing used peripheral blood mononuclear cells (PBMCs), obtained at new diagnosis, from a patient treated with antithyroid drugs. The clonotype was recovered from a woman between 18 and 29 years old with Graves disease. The CDR3 nucleotides are TGTGCCACCAGTGGGACAGGCAACGAGCAGTACTTC. Its translation: CATSGTGNEQYF.